Included here is one T cell receptor beta chain sequence, with context. Its antigen is not known. The source of the sample is a study of OX40 agonist ivuxolimab in advanced cancers. Study summary: At 0.01 to 10 mg/kg, ivuxolimab was administered intravenously to patients every 2 weeks. A male proportion of about 84% was recorded, with mean age about 54 years and range roughly 23 to 79. Study outcomes and limitations: The 0.1-3.0 mg/kg partial responders had among the lowest clonal expansion. Low normalized T-cell clonal expansion was additionally recorded for some nonresponders.

Measured with immunoSEQ multiplex PCR; TCRdb has only the in-frame clones, and not every one. The profile shows about 36,000 clones, 74% of them singletons. The receptor was isolated from an adult with an advanced solid tumor such as melanoma, head and neck, liver or kidney cancer. Specimen: CD4+ or CD8+ T cells sorted from blood, collected in a trial of the OX40 agonist ivuxolimab.

CDR3 residues: CASSPARVPNAEQFF. CDR3 coding DNA: TGTGCCAGCAGCCCAGCCAGGGTACCCAACGCTGAGCAGTTCTTC. The chain employs TRBV11-1 and TRBJ2-1, with D possibly matching TRBD1 (5 bases). The V end lost 5 bases, the J end lost 9 bases, and 20 bases lay between the germline ends. Germline-derived CDR1 and CDR2 are SGHAT and FQDESV (reference sequence). The length of the CDR3 is 15 residues. Together with reference TRBV11-1 and TRBJ2-1, the CDR3 gives the full variable domain: EAEVAQSPRYKITEKSQAVAFWCDPISGHATLYWYRQILGQGPELLVQFQDESVVDDSQLPKDRFSAERLKGVDSTLKIQPAELGDSAMYLCASSPARVPNAEQFFGPGTRLTVL.